This TCR beta chain was recorded in a study of lymphopenia after photon versus proton radiotherapy. Here immunoSEQ multiplex PCR was the method, and the copy in TCRdb shows in-frame clones only, minus some. The sample gives tens of thousands of clones, around nine tenths of which show up once; under 0.9% is in the top ten. Germline CDR1 is MGHDK and CDR2 is SYGVNS. Trimming cost V 5 bases and J 1 base, with 14 bases left between them. This CDR3 contains 15 residues. This sequence joins TRBV25-1 and TRBJ2-5; D is tentatively TRBD1 or TRBD2 (5 bases each). This material consisted of peripheral blood, taken from a patient treated with photon-based radiotherapy. This TCR derives from a woman aged 45-65 years with cholangiocarcinoma. The CDR3 sequence: CASSSEGRPQETQYF. The CDR3 DNA reads TGTGCCAGCAGTTCCGAGGGACGCCCCCAAGAGACCCAGTACTTC.